The T cell receptor (beta chain) under discussion was sequenced for a study of T cells after posttransplantation cyclophosphamide. Study-level points and caveats: Recipient CMV seropositivity and CMV reactivation strongly tracked TRB clonality.

Busulfan-fludarabine conditioning, marrow transplant, and cyclophosphamide on days +3 and +4 were administered. Sequenced by immunoSEQ multiplex PCR; TCRdb stores in-frame clones only, minus some. Altogether about 11,000 clones were found in the sample, and no singletons occur. This clone was counted many times. Its specificity is not known. CDR3 length: 16 amino acids. CDR1 SGHTA and CDR2 FQGNSA come from the germline V gene. Trimming took off 0 bases at V and 0 bases at J, with 8 bases between the two ends. The clonotype comes from a female patient in her forties who received an allogeneic stem cell transplant from a related donor, was CMV-positive, and had no GVHD. Some T cells may trace back to the graft donor. This chain joins TRBV7-2 and TRBJ2-2; D is undetermined. The sequences come from PBMCs, collected after allogeneic stem cell transplant with posttransplant cyclophosphamide. The CDR3, as DNA: TGTGCCAGCAGCTTAGCCCCCTATACGAACACCGGGGAGCTGTTTTTT. It encodes CASSLAPYTNTGELFF.